This T cell receptor beta chain was identified during a study of shared clonotypes between healthy human individuals. Whole-study results and caveats: Sampling included only blood; tissue repertoires likely differ.

Recent vaccinations or acute infections were absent in the healthy HIV-negative adult donors. Into CD45RA+ naive and CD45RA-negative memory subsets, the CD4+ cells were split. As for this clone: The antigen remains undetermined.

The CDR3 has 14 amino acids. The J segment lost 10 bases and the V segment lost 7 bases, leaving 13 bases of the junction unmatched. From germline, CDR1 is MNHEY and CDR2 SMNVEV (reference sequence). Deep was the level used in running the assay. Here immunoSEQ multiplex PCR was the method, and the copy in TCRdb shows in-frame clones only, minus some. The sample includes 980,000 or so clones, around 80% seen only once; the top ten take about 1.5%. V usage is TRBV27 and J usage is TRBJ2-1; 7 bases line up with TRBD2. This sequence originates from a man aged 18 to 30 in good health. Specimen: memory CD4+ T cells sorted from blood. Subset of the sample: CD45RA-negative fraction. The CDR3 loop is CASTIGSLGGEQFF. For the CDR3, the DNA is TGTGCCAGCACCATTGGTTCTTTGGGGGGGGAGCAGTTCTTC.